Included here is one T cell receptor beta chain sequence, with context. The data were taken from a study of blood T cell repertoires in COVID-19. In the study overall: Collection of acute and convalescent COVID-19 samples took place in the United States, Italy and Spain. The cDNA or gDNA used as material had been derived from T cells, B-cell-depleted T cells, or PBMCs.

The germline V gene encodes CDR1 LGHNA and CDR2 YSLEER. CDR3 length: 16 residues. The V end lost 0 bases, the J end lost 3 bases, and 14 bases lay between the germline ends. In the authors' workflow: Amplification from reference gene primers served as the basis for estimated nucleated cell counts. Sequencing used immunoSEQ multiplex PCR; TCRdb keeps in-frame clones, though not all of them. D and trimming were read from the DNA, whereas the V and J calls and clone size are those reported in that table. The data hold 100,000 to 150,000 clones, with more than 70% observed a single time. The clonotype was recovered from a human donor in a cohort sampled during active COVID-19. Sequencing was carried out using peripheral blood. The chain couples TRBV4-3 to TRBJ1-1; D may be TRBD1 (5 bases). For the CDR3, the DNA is TGCGCCAGCAGCCAAGATGTTGTAAGGGGCCACACTGAAGCTTTCTTT. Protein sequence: CASSQDVVRGHTEAFF.